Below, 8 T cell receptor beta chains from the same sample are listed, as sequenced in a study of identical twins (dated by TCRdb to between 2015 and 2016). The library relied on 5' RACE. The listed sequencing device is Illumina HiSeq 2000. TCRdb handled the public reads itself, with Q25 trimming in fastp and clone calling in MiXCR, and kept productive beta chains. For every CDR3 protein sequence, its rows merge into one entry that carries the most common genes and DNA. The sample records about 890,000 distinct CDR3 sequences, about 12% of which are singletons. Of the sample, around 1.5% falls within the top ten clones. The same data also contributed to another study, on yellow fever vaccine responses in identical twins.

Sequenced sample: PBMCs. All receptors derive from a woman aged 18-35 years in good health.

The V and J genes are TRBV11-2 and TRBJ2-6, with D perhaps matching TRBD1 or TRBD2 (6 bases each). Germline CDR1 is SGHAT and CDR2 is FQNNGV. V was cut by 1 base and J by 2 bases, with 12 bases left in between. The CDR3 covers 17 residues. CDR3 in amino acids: CASSLGGGLAGANVLTF. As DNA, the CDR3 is TGTGCCAGCAGCTTAGGTGGGGGGCTAGCTGGGGCCAACGTCCTGACTTTC. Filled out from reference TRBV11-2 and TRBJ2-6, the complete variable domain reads EAGVAQSPRYKIIEKRQSVAFWCNPISGHATLYWYQQILGQGPKLLIQFQNNGVVDDSQLPKDRFSAERLKGVDSTLKIQPAKLEDSAVYLCASSLGGGLAGANVLTFGAGSRLTVL.

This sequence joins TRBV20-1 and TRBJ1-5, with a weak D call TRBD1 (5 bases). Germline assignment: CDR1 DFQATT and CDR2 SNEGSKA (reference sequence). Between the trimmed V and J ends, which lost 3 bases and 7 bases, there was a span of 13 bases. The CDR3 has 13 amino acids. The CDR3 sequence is CSASAGLHQPQHF. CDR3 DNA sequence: TGCAGTGCTAGTGCGGGGCTGCACCAGCCCCAGCATTTT.

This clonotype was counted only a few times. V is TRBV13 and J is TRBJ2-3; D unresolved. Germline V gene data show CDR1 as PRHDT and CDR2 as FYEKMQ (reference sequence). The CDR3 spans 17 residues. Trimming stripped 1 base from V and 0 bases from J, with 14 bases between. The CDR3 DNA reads TGTGCCAGCAGCTTAGTCAACTTCCGAGATAGCACAGATACGCAGTATTTT. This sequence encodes CASSLVNFRDSTDTQYF. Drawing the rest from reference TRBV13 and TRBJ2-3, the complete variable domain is AAGVIQSPRHLIKEKRETATLKCYPIPRHDTVYWYQQGPGQDPQFLISFYEKMQSDKGSIPDRFSAQQFSDYHSELNMSSLELGDSALYFCASSLVNFRDSTDTQYFGPGTRLTVL.

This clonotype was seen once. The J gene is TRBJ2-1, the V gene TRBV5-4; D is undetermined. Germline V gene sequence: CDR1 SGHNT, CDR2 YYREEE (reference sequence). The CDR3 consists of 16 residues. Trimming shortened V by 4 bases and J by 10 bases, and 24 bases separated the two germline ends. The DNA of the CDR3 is TGTGCCAGCAGCCCGGGCCTCCTGTTGGGCGCTACCGAGCAGTTCTTC. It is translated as CASSPGLLLGATEQFF.

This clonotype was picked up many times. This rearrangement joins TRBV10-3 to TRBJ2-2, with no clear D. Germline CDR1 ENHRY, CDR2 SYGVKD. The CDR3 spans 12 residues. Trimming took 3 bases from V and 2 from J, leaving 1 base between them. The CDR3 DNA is TGTGCCATCAGTGACAACACCGGGGAGCTGTTTTTT. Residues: CAISDNTGELFF.

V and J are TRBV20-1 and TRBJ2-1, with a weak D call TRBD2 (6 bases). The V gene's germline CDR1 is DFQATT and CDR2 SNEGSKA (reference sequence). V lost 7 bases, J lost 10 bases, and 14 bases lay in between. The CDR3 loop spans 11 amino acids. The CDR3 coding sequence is TGCAGTGTTTGGGACTTCCCGGAGCAGTTCTTC. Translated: CSVWDFPEQFF.

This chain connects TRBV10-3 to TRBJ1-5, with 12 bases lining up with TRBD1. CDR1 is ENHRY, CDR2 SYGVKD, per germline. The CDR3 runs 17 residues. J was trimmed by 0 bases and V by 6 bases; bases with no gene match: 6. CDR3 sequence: CAISSGQGAGSNQPQHF. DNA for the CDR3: TGTGCCATCAGCTCGGGACAGGGGGCAGGTAGCAATCAGCCCCAGCATTTT.

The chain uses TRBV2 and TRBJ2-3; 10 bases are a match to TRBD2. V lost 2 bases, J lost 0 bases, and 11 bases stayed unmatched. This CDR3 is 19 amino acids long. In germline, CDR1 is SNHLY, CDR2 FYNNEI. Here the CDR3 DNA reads TGTGCCAGCAGTGAATTTAGCGGGGGGCCACCGGTGAGCACAGATACGCAGTATTTT. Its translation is CASSEFSGGPPVSTDTQYF.